The 9 T cell receptor beta chains below come from one sample, sequenced in a study of beta chain features in type 1 diabetes. These receptors have no identified antigens. Sequencing targeted expressed TCRB transcripts, as all isolated RNA had been reverse transcribed. Produced via immunoSEQ multiplex PCR; TCRdb's table is partial and in-frame only. The sample consists of around 250,000 clones, approximately 14% of them appearing once. Points from the study as a whole: TCRB CDR3 length was moderately but significantly reduced in all four CD4+ subsets of Type 1 diabetes patients.

Specimen: naive CD4+ T cells from blood. These receptors were obtained from a man aged 25 to 40 with type 1 diabetes.

This clone was counted between two and nine times. The chain joins TRBV6-1 to TRBJ2-7; D is unresolved. Germline CDR1 is MNHNS and CDR2 is SASEGT. Trimming left V 1 base short and J 6 bases short, with 7 bases between. This CDR3 is 12 amino acids long. CDR3 DNA: TGTGCCAGCAGTGAAGATCGGAGCGAGCAGTACTTC. It specifies CASSEDRSEQYF.

The rearrangement links TRBV15 to TRBJ2-3; 10 bases line up with TRBD2. Germline V gives CDR1 LNHNV, CDR2 YYDKDF (reference sequence). The CDR3 is made up of 17 amino acids. V was pared by 0 bases and J by 2 bases, with 5 bases of the junction left unmatched. The CDR3 DNA reads TGTGCCACCAGCAGAGAAGGCACTAGCGGGATCACAGATACGCAGTATTTT. Translating it yields CATSREGTSGITDTQYF.

This clone turned up a few times. The V gene is TRBV5-1, the J gene TRBJ2-5; perhaps TRBD1 as D (5 bases). The V end lost 0 bases, the J end lost 5 bases, and 8 bases lay between the germline ends. Looked up from germline, CDR1 is SGHRS and CDR2 is YFSETQ. The CDR3 is 13 residues long. The CDR3 DNA is TGCGCCAGCAGCTTGGGCAGGGCGGAGACCCAGTACTTC. Amino acids: CASSLGRAETQYF. The full variable domain, rest sourced from reference TRBV5-1 and TRBJ2-5, is KAGVTQTPRYLIKTRGQQVTLSCSPISGHRSVSWYQQTPGQGLQFLFEYFSETQRNKGNFPGRFSGRQFSNSRSEMNVSTLELGDSALYLCASSLGRAETQYFGPGTRLLVL.

The chain links TRBV7-2 to TRBJ2-1, with 12 bases fitting TRBD2. V was pared by 4 bases and J by 10 bases, with 11 bases of the junction left unmatched. Germline V gene data show CDR1 as SGHTA and CDR2 as FQGNSA. The CDR3 runs to 16 residues. CDR3 in amino acids: CASSSRTSGIRGEQFF. DNA of the CDR3: TGTGCCAGCAGCTCCAGGACTAGCGGGATAAGGGGGGAGCAGTTCTTC.

The chain joins TRBV2 to TRBJ1-5; no firm D call. The CDR3 has 15 residues. Between the trimmed V and J ends, which lost 6 bases and 7 bases, there was a span of 19 bases. Germline values: CDR1 SNHLY, CDR2 FYNNEI. The DNA of the CDR3 is TGTGCCAGCAGCGGGGAGGGAGGGCCGCAACAGCCCCAGCATTTT. This sequence encodes CASSGEGGPQQPQHF.

This clone was counted a few times. CDR3 amino acids: CASSIPTGGTTEAFF. The CDR3 DNA is TGCGCCAGCAGCATTCCGACAGGGGGTACCACTGAAGCTTTCTTT. This chain links TRBV5-1 with TRBJ1-1; 9 bases map to TRBD1. The CDR3 totals 15 residues. V lost 4 bases, J lost 4 bases, and 8 bases stayed unmatched. Germline V gives CDR1 SGHRS, CDR2 YFSETQ.

The V gene is TRBV7-9, the J gene TRBJ2-7; the match to TRBD1 covers 10 bases. Trimming took 4 bases from V and 5 from J; bases not matched to a gene: 5. This CDR3 is built from 14 residues. Germline CDR1 reads SEHNR; CDR2 reads FQNEAQ (reference sequence). This CDR3 is CASSYRQGANEQYF. CDR3 DNA: TGTGCCAGCAGCTACCGACAGGGGGCAAACGAGCAGTACTTC.

This clone was recorded a few times. The V call is TRBV7-8, the J call TRBJ2-1, with 7 bases aligning to TRBD2. Germline V gene sequence: CDR1 SGHVS, CDR2 FQNEAQ. Losses at the gene ends were 1 base for V and 2 bases for J; bases not matched to a gene: 5. This CDR3 contains 16 residues. The CDR3 region is CASSLVGLAAYNEQFF. The CDR3 DNA reads TGTGCCAGCAGCTTAGTTGGCCTAGCGGCCTACAATGAGCAGTTCTTC.

The table lists this clone with a few counts. The chain joins TRBV7-6 to TRBJ2-5, with D unresolved. V was cut by 1 base and J by 5 bases, with 11 bases left in between. Per the germline V gene, CDR1 is SGHVS and CDR2 is FNYEAQ. The CDR3 sequence is 14 residues long. DNA for the CDR3: TGTGCCAGCAGCTTAGAGAGAGCATCGGAGACCCAGTACTTC. It is translated as CASSLERASETQYF.